One sample yielded the 19 T cell receptor beta chains listed below, sequenced in a study of blood T cell repertoires in COVID-19. Method: immunoSEQ multiplex PCR; TCRdb's copy keeps in-frame clones and lacks some. The profile shows roughly 70,000 clones, about 82% of them singletons. Specimen: peripheral blood. Receptor source: a human donor in a cohort sampled during active COVID-19.

This clone was observed a single time. V usage is TRBV7-2 and J usage is TRBJ2-3, with D maybe TRBD1 (6 bases). Per the germline V gene, CDR1 is SGHTA and CDR2 is FQGNSA. The V gene lost 5 bases and the J gene lost 6 bases, with 18 bases spanning the gap. The length of the CDR3 is 15 residues. In DNA form, the CDR3 reads TGTGCCAGCAGCAATACGTGGGGGCCCGGGGATACGCAGTATTTT. Its protein product is CASSNTWGPGDTQYF.

This rearrangement joins TRBV5-6 to TRBJ2-7, with 8 bases matching TRBD2. Trimming cost V 2 bases and J 3 bases; bases outside gene matches: 1. The germline V gene encodes CDR1 SGHDT and CDR2 YYEEEE. The length of the CDR3 is 13 residues. Here the CDR3 reads CASSFGGDYEQYF. The CDR3, as DNA: TGTGCCAGCAGCTTCGGGGGGGACTACGAGCAGTACTTC.

The chain couples TRBV9 to TRBJ2-6, with 12 bases lining up with TRBD1. Germline V lookup: CDR1 SGDLS, CDR2 YYNGEE. J gave up 3 bases and V 3 bases, and 1 base lay outside the gene matches. This CDR3 has 16 residues. The CDR3 spells CASSGDRGRGANVLTF. CDR3 nucleotide sequence: TGTGCCAGCAGCGGGGACAGGGGGCGTGGGGCCAACGTCCTGACTTTC.

This chain joins TRBV15 and TRBJ2-7, with 10 bases aligning to TRBD2. The CDR3 totals 16 residues. V was pared by 1 base and J by 3 bases, with 6 bases of the junction left unmatched. In germline, CDR1 is LNHNV, CDR2 YYDKDF (reference sequence). The CDR3 nucleotides are TGTGCCACCAGCAGAGGGTCCCTAGCGGGAGACTACGAGCAGTACTTC. Residues: CATSRGSLAGDYEQYF.

The genes are TRBV9 and TRBJ2-3, with D possibly matching TRBD1 (6 bases). Between the trimmed V and J ends, which lost 4 bases and 5 bases, there was a span of 17 bases. Germline V gene data show CDR1 as SGDLS and CDR2 as YYNGEE. The CDR3 runs 15 residues. CDR3 loop: CASSKSNRAQDTQYF. The CDR3 DNA follows: TGTGCCAGCAGCAAGAGTAACAGGGCACAAGATACGCAGTATTTT.

The rearrangement uses TRBV7-2 and TRBJ1-4, with 10 positions matching TRBD1. CDR1 is SGHTA, CDR2 FQGNSA, per germline. The CDR3 runs 15 residues. Trimming at V came to 5 bases and at J to 5 bases, leaving 5 bases not matched to a gene. The DNA of the CDR3 is TGTGCCAGCAGCCTAGGACAGGGGGGGAATGAAAAACTGTTTTTT. Protein: CASSLGQGGNEKLFF.

DNA for the CDR3: TGTGCCAGCAGTCCCCCACATTCGGGACAGGAAAGGTATGGCTACACCTTC. Protein sequence: CASSPPHSGQERYGYTF. V usage is TRBV27 and J usage is TRBJ1-2; 8 bases line up with TRBD1. The V and J ends lost 5 bases and 5 bases, in that order; junction bases with no gene match: 16. Looked up from germline, CDR1 is MNHEY and CDR2 is SMNVEV (reference sequence). The CDR3 consists of 17 residues.

This clone has only a few counts. V is TRBV5-1 and J is TRBJ2-1; 10 nucleotides agree with TRBD2. Per germline, CDR1 SGHRS and CDR2 YFSETQ. The length of the CDR3 is 17 residues. V trimming: 3 bases; J trimming: 7 bases; junction bases outside the gene matches: 13. In DNA, the CDR3 is TGCGCCAGCAGCTCTCGGACTAGCGGAAAAGCGGGGAATGAGCAGTTCTTC. Its protein is CASSSRTSGKAGNEQFF.

The rearrangement uses TRBV5-4 and TRBJ2-1; weak D call: TRBD1 (6 bases). The CDR3 length is 15 residues. CDR1 is SGHNT and CDR2 is YYREEE in the germline V gene (reference sequence). With 3 bases removed from V and 7 bases from J, the gap between germline ends came to 17 bases. CDR3 in DNA: TGTGCCAGCAGCTCATCAGGGGAGTTGTGGAATGAGCAGTTCTTC. Its translation is CASSSSGELWNEQFF.

This clone was detected only once. One base away lies a much larger clone, so this may be a sequencing read error. The rearrangement uses TRBV5-5 and TRBJ2-7; 10 bases fit TRBD1. Germline CDR1 is SGHKS and CDR2 is YYEKEE (reference sequence). V dropped 4 bases and J dropped 2; count of bases not matched to a gene: 3. This CDR3 spans 14 amino acids. In DNA, the CDR3 is TGTGCCAGCAGCACCGGGACAGGGGCCTACGAGCAGTACTTC. Encoded protein: CASSTGTGAYEQYF.

The chain joins TRBV6-2 or TRBV6-3 to TRBJ2-2, with a weak D call TRBD2 (5 bases). The CDR3 runs to 11 residues. V lost 5 bases to trimming and J lost 7 bases, with 5 bases between them. Germline lookup yields CDR1 MNHEY and CDR2 SVGEGT. The CDR3 DNA reads as TGTGCCAGCAGTCGGGACGGGGAGCTGTTTTTT. Translating it yields CASSRDGELFF.

DNA for the CDR3: TGTGCCAGCCGGACTAGCGGGAGGGCCGGCACAGATACGCAGTATTTT. Amino acids: CASRTSGRAGTDTQYF. The J gene is TRBJ2-3, the V gene TRBV3-1 (or the pseudogene TRBV3-2); the match to TRBD2 covers 15 bases. The CDR3 consists of 16 residues. The junction had 4 bases not matched to a gene; V was cut back by 8 bases and J by 1 base. Germline V CDR1 and CDR2: LGHDT, YNNKEL (reference sequence).

CDR3 sequence: CASSQEWGPNQPQHF. The DNA of the CDR3 is TGCGCCAGCAGCCAAGAGTGGGGGCCAAATCAGCCCCAGCATTTT. V is TRBV4-3 and J is TRBJ1-5; D perhaps matches TRBD1 (6 bases). V lost 0 bases and J lost 4, with 10 bases in between. This CDR3 spans 15 amino acids. CDR1 and CDR2 from the germline V gene are LGHNA and YSLEER.

V and J are TRBV9 and TRBJ2-7; 14 bases map to TRBD2. CDR1 and CDR2 (germline): SGDLS, YYNGEE. The J segment lost 6 bases and the V segment lost 0 bases, leaving 8 bases of the junction unmatched. The CDR3 spans 17 residues. The CDR3 bases are TGTGCCAGCAGCGTAGCTCCGGGACTAGCGGGAGAGGGCGAGCAGTACTTC. Its protein is CASSVAPGLAGEGEQYF.

The rearrangement links TRBV7-9 to TRBJ2-1, with 8 bases aligning to TRBD2. CDR1 SEHNR and CDR2 FQNEAQ come from the germline V gene (reference sequence). With V trimmed by 0 bases and J by 5 bases, 3 bases remained unmatched. This CDR3 region has 15 residues. DNA for the CDR3: TGTGCCAGCAGCTTAGCTGGGACTAGAGACAATGAGCAGTTCTTC. It codes for CASSLAGTRDNEQFF.

The chain has TRBV29-1 and TRBJ2-7, with 10 bases aligning to TRBD1. The junction had 4 bases not matched to a gene; V was cut back by 1 base and J by 4 bases. The CDR3 runs 14 residues. From germline, CDR1 is SQVTM and CDR2 ANQGSEA. CDR3 sequence reads: CSVEGQGATYEQYF. As DNA, the CDR3 is TGCAGCGTTGAAGGACAGGGGGCCACTTACGAGCAGTACTTC.

The chain carries TRBV3-1 (or the pseudogene TRBV3-2) and TRBJ2-7; possibly TRBD2 for D (6 bases). The CDR3 sequence is 15 residues long. Germline CDR1 and CDR2: LGHDT and YNNKEL (reference sequence). The ends were cut back, 1 base at V and 2 bases at J, with 12 bases in the middle. The CDR3 nucleotides read TGTGCCAGCAGCCAAGGTCCGGGAGTACCCTACGAGCAGTACTTC. Residues: CASSQGPGVPYEQYF.

The rearrangement uses TRBV5-4 and TRBJ2-1; TRBD2 agrees at 9 bases. The CDR3 contains 14 residues. After removal of 3 bases from V and 5 bases from J, the junction contained 3 bases not matched to a gene. Germline assignment: CDR1 SGHNT and CDR2 YYREEE (reference sequence). The CDR3 DNA is TGTGCCAGCAGCTCGACTAGCGGCCACAATGAGCAGTTCTTC. The encoded protein is CASSSTSGHNEQFF.

V gene TRBV27 combines with J gene TRBJ2-1; tentatively, D is TRBD1 (5 bases). V lost 10 bases, J lost 2 bases, and 12 bases lay in between. The CDR3 is made up of 13 amino acids. CDR1 and CDR2 from the germline V gene are MNHEY and SMNVEV (reference sequence). CDR3 DNA sequence: TGTGCCACCCAGGGTGGTACCTACAATGAGCAGTTCTTC. Translation: CATQGGTYNEQFF.